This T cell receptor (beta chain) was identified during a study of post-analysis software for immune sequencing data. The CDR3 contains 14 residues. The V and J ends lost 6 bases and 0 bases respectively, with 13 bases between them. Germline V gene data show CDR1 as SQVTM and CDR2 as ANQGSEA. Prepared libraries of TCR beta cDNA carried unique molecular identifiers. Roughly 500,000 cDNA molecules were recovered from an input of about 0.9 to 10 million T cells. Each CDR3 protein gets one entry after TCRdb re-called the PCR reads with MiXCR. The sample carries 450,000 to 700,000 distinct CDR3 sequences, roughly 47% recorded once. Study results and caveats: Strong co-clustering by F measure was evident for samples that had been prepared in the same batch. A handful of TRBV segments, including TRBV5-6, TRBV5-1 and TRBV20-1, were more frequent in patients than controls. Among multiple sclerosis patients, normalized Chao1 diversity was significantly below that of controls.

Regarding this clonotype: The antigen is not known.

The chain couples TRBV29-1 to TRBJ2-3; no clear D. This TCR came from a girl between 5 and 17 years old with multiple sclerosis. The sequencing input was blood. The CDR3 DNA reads TGCAGCGTGGCAGTCGTTTCTAGCACAGATACGCAGTATTTT. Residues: CSVAVVSSTDTQYF.